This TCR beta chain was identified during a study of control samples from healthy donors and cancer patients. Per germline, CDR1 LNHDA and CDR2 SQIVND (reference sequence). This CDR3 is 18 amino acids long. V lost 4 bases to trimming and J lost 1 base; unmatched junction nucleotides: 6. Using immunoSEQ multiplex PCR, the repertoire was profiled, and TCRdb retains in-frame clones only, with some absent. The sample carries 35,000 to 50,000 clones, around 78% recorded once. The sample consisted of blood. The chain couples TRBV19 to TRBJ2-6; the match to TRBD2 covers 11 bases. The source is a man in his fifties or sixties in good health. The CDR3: CASSKALAGGSGANVLTF. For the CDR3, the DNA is TGTGCCAGTAGTAAGGCCCTAGCGGGAGGATCTGGGGCCAACGTCCTGACTTTC.